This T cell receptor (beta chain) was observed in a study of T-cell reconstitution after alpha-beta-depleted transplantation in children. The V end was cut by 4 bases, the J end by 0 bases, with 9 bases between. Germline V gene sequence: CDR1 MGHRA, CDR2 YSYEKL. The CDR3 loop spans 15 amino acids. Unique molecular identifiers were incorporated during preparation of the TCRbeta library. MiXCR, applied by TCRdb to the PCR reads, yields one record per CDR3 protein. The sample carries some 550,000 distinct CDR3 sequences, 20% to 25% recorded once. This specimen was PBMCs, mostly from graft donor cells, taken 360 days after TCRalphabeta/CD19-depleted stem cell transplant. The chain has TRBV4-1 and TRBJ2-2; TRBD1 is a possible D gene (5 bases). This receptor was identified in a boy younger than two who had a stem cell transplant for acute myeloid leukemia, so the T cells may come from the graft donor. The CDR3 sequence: CASSPGHTNTGELFF. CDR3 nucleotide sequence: TGCGCCAGCAGCCCCGGACATACGAACACCGGGGAGCTGTTTTTT.